This TCR beta chain was recorded in a study of blood T cells in healthy people across ages. The CDR3 is 14 residues long. The germline V gene has CDR1 SNHLY and CDR2 FYNNEI. Trimming cost V 11 bases and J 0 bases; bases outside gene matches: 10. With a J-beta primer mix and a sample-barcoded 5' primer, a second PCR ran about 7 to 11 cycles. A minimum of 2.5 million CDR3-containing paired-end reads was obtained for each sample. TCRdb passed the 5' RACE reads through MiXCR, listing each CDR3 protein once. The table lists about a million distinct CDR3 sequences, around 49% of them singletons. The clonotype originates from a man aged 30-40 years in good health. The rearrangement uses TRBV2 and TRBJ2-7; 7 positions agree with TRBD1. Material: blood. DNA of the CDR3: TGTGCCGGAGAACGACAGGGATCCTCCTACGAGCAGTACTTC. It yields the protein CAGERQGSSYEQYF.